Sequencing of this T cell receptor (beta chain) was carried out in a study of CD8 T cells in Susac syndrome. The germline V gene has CDR1 ENHRY and CDR2 SYGVKD. V was clipped by 10 bases and J by 0 bases, with 19 bases between them. This CDR3 contains 16 residues. It was with random hexamers that about 0.45 to 1 ug RNA was reverse transcribed. TCRdb fed the immunoSEQ multiplex PCR reads into MiXCR, producing one record per CDR3 protein. The data hold about 120,000 distinct CDR3 sequences, with roughly 90% observed a single time. The TCR comes from a human donor in good health. The sample taken for sequencing was CD8+ T cells from PBMCs. The rearrangement uses TRBV10-3 and TRBJ1-3, with D possibly TRBD1 on 6 matching bases. The CDR3 protein is CASRDTKTDSGNTIYF. In nucleotides, the CDR3 is TGTGCCAGCCGGGACACAAAAACGGACTCTGGAAACACCATATATTTT.